This T cell receptor (beta chain) appears in the sequencing data of a study of blood T cells in healthy people across ages. A second PCR of roughly 7 to 11 cycles used a sample-barcoded 5' primer and a J-beta primer mix. Via MiXCR, TCRdb re-called the 5' RACE reads, giving one row per CDR3 protein. The sample carries 850,000 or so distinct CDR3 sequences, more than 25% recorded once. V lost 0 bases to trimming and J lost 3 bases, with 9 bases between them. There are 14 residues in the CDR3. Germline CDR1 and CDR2: LNHNV and YYDKDF (reference sequence). This sequence joins TRBV15 and TRBJ2-7, with D tentatively TRBD2 (6 bases). The TCR was taken from a woman of 80 years or more in good health. The sequenced sample was blood. The chain's CDR3 is CATSRDRGYYEQYF. The CDR3 DNA sequence: TGTGCCACCAGCAGAGATCGGGGGTACTACGAGCAGTACTTC.